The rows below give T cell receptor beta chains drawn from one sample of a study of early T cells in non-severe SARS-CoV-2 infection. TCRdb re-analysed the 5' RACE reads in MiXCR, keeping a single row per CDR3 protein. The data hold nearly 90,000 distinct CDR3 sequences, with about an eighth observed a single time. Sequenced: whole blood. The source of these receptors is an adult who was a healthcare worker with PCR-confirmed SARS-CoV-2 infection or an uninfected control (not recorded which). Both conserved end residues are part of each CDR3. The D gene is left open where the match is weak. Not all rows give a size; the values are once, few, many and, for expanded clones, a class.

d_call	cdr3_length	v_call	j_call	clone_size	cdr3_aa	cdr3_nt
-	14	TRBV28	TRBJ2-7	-	CASSLVGGTYEQYF	TGTGCCAGCAGTTTGGTCGGGGGAACCTACGAGCAGTACTTC
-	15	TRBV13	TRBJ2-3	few	CASSTRTGYTDTQYF	TGTGCCAGCAGCACCCGGACTGGATACACAGATACGCAGTATTTT
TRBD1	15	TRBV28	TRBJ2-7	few	CASSFRDSSSYEQYF	TGTGCCAGCAGCTTCCGGGACAGTTCGTCCTACGAGCAGTACTTC
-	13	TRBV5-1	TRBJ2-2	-	CASKEGGTGELFF	TGCGCCAGCAAGGAGGGGGGCACCGGGGAGCTGTTTTTT
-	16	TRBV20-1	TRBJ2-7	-	CSARGVGGMSSYEQYF	TGCAGTGCTAGAGGGGTAGGCGGGATGAGCTCCTACGAGCAGTACTTC
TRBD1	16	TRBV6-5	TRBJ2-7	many	CASSYGGTGVTYEQYF	TGTGCCAGCAGTTACGGGGGGACAGGAGTAACCTACGAGCAGTACTTC
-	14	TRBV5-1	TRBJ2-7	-	CASSLDSGAYEQYF	TGCGCCAGCAGCTTGGACAGTGGGGCCTACGAGCAGTACTTC
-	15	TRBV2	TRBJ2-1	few	CASSERPTTDNEQFF	TGTGCCAGCAGTGAAAGGCCGACTACCGACAATGAGCAGTTCTTC
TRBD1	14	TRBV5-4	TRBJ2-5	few	CASSSGQGQETQYF	TGTGCCAGCAGCTCCGGACAGGGACAAGAGACCCAGTACTTC
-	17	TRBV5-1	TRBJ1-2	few	CASSSTIPGLSYYGYTF	TGCGCCAGCAGCTCCACCATTCCGGGACTGAGTTACTATGGCTACACCTTC
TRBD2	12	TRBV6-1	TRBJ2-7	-	CASSGGSYEQYF	TGTGCCAGTTCGGGGGGATCCTACGAGCAGTACTTC
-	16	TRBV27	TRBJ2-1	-	CASSSEEGQNYNEQFF	TGTGCCAGCAGTTCAGAGGAAGGACAGAACTACAATGAGCAGTTCTTC
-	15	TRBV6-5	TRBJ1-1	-	CASSYSRWGVTEAFF	TGTGCCAGCAGTTACTCGAGATGGGGGGTCACTGAAGCTTTCTTT
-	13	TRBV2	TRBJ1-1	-	CATTVELNTEAFF	TGTGCCACCACCGTAGAGTTGAACACTGAAGCTTTCTTT
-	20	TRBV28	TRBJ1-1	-	CASSPWGHEGVPVLHTEAFF	TGTGCCAGCAGCCCTTGGGGGCATGAGGGGGTTCCGGTTCTACACACTGAAGCTTTCTTT
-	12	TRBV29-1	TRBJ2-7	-	CSVRPTGDEQYF	TGCAGCGTCCGCCCGACAGGAGACGAGCAGTACTTC
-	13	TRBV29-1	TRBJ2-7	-	CSVQGTRSYEQYF	TGCAGCGTCCAAGGGACCCGTTCCTACGAGCAGTACTTC
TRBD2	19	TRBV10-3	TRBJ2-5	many	CAIRDPEGLARESSETQYF	TGTGCCATCAGAGATCCGGAGGGACTAGCCCGGGAGAGCAGCGAGACCCAGTACTTC
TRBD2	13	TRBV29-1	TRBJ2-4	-	CSVATSGSDIQYF	TGCAGCGTTGCGACTAGCGGGAGCGACATTCAGTACTTC
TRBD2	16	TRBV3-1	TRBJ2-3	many	CASSHPFAGEADTQYF	TGTGCCAGCAGCCACCCTTTTGCGGGAGAGGCAGATACGCAGTATTTT
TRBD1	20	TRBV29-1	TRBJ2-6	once	CSVQSLSTGQGAAGANVLTF	TGCAGCGTTCAATCCCTCTCCACGGGACAGGGGGCCGCCGGGGCCAACGTCCTGACTTTC
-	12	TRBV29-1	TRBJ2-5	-	CSVDVGRETQYF	TGCAGCGTTGACGTGGGTCGAGAGACCCAGTACTTC
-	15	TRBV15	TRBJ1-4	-	CATSRDEGPSEKLFF	TGTGCCACCAGCAGAGATGAAGGACCTAGCGAAAAACTGTTTTTT
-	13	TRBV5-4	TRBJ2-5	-	CASSFTGQETQYF	TGTGCCAGCAGCTTCACAGGGCAAGAGACCCAGTACTTC
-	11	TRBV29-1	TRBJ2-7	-	CSVTETYEQYF	TGCAGCGTCACTGAGACCTACGAGCAGTACTTC